These 3 T cell receptor beta chains came from one sample sequenced in a study of blood T cell repertoires in COVID-19 (dated by TCRdb to the early 2020s). Libraries were built with the immunoSEQ multiplex PCR assay. Here the immuneACCESS table is served through TCRdb, limited to in-frame sequences with V and J called. Missing clones are a known gap in these copies; in checked studies unresolved V genes cover under half, and the rest lacks a known reason. The sample table records some 68,000 clones; nearly 90% of these occur just once. Of the sample, 3.4% falls within the top ten clones. The sample comprised peripheral blood. The receptors originated from a woman in her 50s with COVID-19, enrolled during active disease.

The sample holds a few counts of this clone. CDR3 sequence: CASSSRLAVHGELFF. The DNA of the CDR3 is TGTGCCAGCAGCTCCCGGCTAGCGGTCCACGGGGAGCTGTTTTTT. The chain combines TRBV7-2 with TRBJ2-2; TRBD2 aligns across 7 bases. V shed 4 bases and J 7 bases; nucleotides not matched to a gene: 9. The CDR3 spans 15 residues. Germline V gene sequence: CDR1 SGHTA, CDR2 FQGNSA.

V usage is TRBV6-1 and J usage is TRBJ1-1; D gene ambiguous. This CDR3 region has 13 residues. CDR1 is MNHNS and CDR2 is SASEGT in the germline V gene. Trimming removed 2 bases from V and 1 base from J, with 5 bases in between. The CDR3 sequence is CASSEIRNTEAFF. CDR3 bases: TGTGCCAGCAGTGAAATCAGGAACACTGAAGCTTTCTTT.

The chain employs TRBV19 and TRBJ2-1; TRBD2 aligns across 7 bases. Losses at the gene ends were 2 bases for V and 7 bases for J; bases not matched to a gene: 5. The CDR3 length is 14 residues. CDR1 and CDR2 from the germline V gene are LNHDA and SQIVND (reference sequence). CDR3 in DNA: TGTGCCAGTAGTATATCCGGGCGGGGGAATGAGCAGTTCTTC. It encodes CASSISGRGNEQFF.